In its sample, the clone carrying this TCR beta chain was seen a few times. The antigen remains undetermined. The data are from a study of cytomegalovirus exposure and HLA in healthy donors. Study-wide results and caveats: In a later analysis, the majority of CMV-associated beta chains seemingly showed HLA restriction. Three CMV-associated chains were confirmed in vitro to be specific for CMV antigens. More clonal expansion characterized HLA-associated TCR beta chains than equally common others in a later analysis.

The primer mix had 60 Vbeta and 13 Jbeta primers. As processed by the authors: In a later analysis, around 10 million of about 80 million unique beta chains occurred in at least two donors. Repertoires were generated with immunoSEQ multiplex PCR, while TCRdb's copy carries only in-frame clones and drops some. D and trimming were read from the DNA, whereas the V and J calls and clone size are those reported in that table. The sample shows some 120,000 clones, over 60% of them seen only once. The germline V gene encodes CDR1 SEHNR and CDR2 FQNEAQ (reference sequence). This CDR3 has 15 residues. V dropped 3 bases and J dropped 3; count of bases not matched to a gene: 8.

The chain links TRBV7-9 to TRBJ2-7, with 7 bases lining up with TRBD1. This sequence was found in a man aged 25 to 40 in good health and CMV-seronegative. The sequencing input was PBMCs. The CDR3 loop is CASSLAGTANYEQYF. In DNA, the CDR3 is TGTGCCAGCAGCTTGGCCGGGACAGCGAACTACGAGCAGTACTTC. The full variable domain, completed using reference TRBV7-9 and TRBJ2-7, is DTGVSQNPRHKITKRGQNVTFRCDPISEHNRLYWYRQTLGQGPEFLTYFQNEAQLEKSRLLSDRFSAERPKGSFSTLEIQRTEQGDSAMYLCASSLAGTANYEQYFGPGTRLTVT.